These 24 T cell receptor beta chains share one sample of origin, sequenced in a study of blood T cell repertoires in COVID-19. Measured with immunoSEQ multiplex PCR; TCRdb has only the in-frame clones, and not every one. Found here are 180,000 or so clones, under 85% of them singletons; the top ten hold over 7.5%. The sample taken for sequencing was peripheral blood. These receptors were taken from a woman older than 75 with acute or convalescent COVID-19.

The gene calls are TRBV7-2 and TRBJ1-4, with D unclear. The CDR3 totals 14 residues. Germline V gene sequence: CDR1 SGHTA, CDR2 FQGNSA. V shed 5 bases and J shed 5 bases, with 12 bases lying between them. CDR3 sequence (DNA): TGTGCCAGCAGCCGCCCAGGTCCAAATGAAAAACTGTTTTTT. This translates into CASSRPGPNEKLFF.

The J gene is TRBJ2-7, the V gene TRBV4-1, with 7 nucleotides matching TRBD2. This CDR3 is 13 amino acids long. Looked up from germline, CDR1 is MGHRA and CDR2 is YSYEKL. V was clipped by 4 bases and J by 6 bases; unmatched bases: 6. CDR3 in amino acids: CASSPSGLGEQYF. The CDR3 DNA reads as TGCGCCAGCAGCCCTAGCGGTTTGGGCGAGCAGTACTTC.

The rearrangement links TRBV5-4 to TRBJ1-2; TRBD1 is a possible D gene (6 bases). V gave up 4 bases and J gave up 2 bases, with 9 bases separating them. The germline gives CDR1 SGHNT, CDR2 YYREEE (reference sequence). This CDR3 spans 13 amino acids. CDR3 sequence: CASSLDRNYGYTF. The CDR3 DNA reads TGTGCCAGCAGCCTTGACAGGAACTATGGCTACACCTTC.

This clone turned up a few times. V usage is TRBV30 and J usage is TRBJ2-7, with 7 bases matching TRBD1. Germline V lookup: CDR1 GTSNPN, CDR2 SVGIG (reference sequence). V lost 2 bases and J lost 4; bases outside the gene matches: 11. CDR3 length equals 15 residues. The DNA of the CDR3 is TGTGCCTGGAGTAGGATGCGACAGGGATTTTACGAGCAGTACTTC. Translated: CAWSRMRQGFYEQYF.

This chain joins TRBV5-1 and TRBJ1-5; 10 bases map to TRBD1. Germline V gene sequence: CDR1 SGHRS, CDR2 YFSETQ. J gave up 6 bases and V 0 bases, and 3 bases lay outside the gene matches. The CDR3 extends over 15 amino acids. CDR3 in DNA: TGCGCCAGCAGCTTGGGGGACAGGGGAAGTCAGCCCCAGCATTTT. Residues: CASSLGDRGSQPQHF.

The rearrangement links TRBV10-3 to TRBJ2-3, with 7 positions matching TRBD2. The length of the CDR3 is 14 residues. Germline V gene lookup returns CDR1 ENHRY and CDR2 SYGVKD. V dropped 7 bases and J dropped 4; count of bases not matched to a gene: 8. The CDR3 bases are TGTGCCATCACTAGCGGAAATGCTCCAGATACGCAGTATTTT. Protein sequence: CAITSGNAPDTQYF.

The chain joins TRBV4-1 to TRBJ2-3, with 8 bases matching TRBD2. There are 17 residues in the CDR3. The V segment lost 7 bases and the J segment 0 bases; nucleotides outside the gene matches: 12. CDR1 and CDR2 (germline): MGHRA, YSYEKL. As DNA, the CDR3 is TGCGCCAGCACCCTAGGGCGGGGGGTGTCTAGCACAGATACGCAGTATTTT. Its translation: CASTLGRGVSSTDTQYF.

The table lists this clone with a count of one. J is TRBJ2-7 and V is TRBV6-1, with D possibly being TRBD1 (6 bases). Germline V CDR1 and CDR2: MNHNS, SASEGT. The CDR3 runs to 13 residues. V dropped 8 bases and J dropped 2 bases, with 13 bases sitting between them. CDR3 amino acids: CASLDRQTYEQYF. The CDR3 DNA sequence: TGTGCCAGCCTCGACAGGCAAACCTACGAGCAGTACTTC.

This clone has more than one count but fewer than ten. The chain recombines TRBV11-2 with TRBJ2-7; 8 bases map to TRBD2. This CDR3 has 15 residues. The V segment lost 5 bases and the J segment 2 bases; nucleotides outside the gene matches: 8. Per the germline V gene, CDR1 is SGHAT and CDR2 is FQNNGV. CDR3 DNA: TGTGCCAGCAGCACGACTAGCGCGCCTCCCTACGAGCAGTACTTC. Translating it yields CASSTTSAPPYEQYF.

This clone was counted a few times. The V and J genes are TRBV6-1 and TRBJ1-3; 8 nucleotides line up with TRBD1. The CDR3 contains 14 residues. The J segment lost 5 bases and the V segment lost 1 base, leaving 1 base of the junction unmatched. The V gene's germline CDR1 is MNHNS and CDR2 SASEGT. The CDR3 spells CASSEGTGRNTIYF. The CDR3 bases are TGTGCCAGCAGTGAAGGGACAGGGAGAAACACCATATATTTT.

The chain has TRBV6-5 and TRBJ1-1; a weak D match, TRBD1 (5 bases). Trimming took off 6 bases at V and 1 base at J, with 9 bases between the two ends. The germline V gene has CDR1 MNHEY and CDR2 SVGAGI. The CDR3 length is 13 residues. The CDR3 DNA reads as TGTGCCAGCAGGGAGGGACCGAACACTGAAGCTTTCTTT. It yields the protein CASREGPNTEAFF.

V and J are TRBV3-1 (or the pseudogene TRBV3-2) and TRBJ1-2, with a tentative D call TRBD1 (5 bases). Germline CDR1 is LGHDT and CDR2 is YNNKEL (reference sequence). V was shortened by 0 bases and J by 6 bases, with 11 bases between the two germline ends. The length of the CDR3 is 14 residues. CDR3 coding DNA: TGTGCCAGCAGCCAAGAGTTTAGGGGAAATGGCTACACCTTC. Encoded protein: CASSQEFRGNGYTF.

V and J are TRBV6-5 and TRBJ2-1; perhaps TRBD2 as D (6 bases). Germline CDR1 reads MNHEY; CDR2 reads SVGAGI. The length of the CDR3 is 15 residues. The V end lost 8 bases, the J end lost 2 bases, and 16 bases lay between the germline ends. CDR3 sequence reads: CASGLQGLAYNEQFF. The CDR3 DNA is TGTGCCAGCGGTCTTCAGGGACTTGCCTACAATGAGCAGTTCTTC.

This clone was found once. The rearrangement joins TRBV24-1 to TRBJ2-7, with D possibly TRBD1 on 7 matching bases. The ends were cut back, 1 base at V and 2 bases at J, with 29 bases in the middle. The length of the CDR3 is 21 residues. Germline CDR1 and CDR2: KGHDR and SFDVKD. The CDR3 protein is CATSDLTQGGTARSGTYEQYF. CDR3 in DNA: TGTGCCACCAGTGATTTAACCCAGGGGGGTACCGCACGGAGCGGAACCTACGAGCAGTACTTC.

CDR3 DNA: TGTGCCAGCAGTGAAAACCGGGACAGGGCTGGTGGCTACACCTTC. It encodes CASSENRDRAGGYTF. The chain recombines TRBV6-1 with TRBJ1-2, with 9 bases identical to TRBD1. Trimming removed 2 bases from V and 7 bases from J; junction bases left unmatched: 8. The CDR3 sequence is 15 residues long. In germline, CDR1 is MNHNS, CDR2 SASEGT.

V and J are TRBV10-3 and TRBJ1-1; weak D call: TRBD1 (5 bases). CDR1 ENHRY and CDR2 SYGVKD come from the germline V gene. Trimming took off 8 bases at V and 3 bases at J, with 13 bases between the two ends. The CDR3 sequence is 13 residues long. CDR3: CAIGGSRDTEAFF. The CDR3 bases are TGTGCCATCGGGGGGAGTCGGGACACTGAAGCTTTCTTT.

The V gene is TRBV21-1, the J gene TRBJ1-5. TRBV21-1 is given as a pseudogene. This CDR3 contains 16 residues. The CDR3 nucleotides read TGTGCCAGCAGCAAAGCGTGGCCCTGGGACTATCAGCCCCAGCATTTT. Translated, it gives CASSKAWPWDYQPQHF.

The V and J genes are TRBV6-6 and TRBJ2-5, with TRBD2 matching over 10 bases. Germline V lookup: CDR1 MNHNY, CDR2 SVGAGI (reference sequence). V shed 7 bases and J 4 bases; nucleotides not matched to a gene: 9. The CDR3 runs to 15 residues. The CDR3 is CASTGASGGLETQYF. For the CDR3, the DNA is TGTGCCAGCACAGGGGCTAGCGGGGGATTAGAGACCCAGTACTTC.

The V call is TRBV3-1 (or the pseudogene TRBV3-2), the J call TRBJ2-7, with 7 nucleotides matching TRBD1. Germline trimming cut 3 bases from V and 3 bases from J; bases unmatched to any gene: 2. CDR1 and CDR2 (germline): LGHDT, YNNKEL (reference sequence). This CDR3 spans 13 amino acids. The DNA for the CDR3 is TGTGCCAGCAGCCAGGGACAGTACTACGAGCAGTACTTC. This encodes CASSQGQYYEQYF.

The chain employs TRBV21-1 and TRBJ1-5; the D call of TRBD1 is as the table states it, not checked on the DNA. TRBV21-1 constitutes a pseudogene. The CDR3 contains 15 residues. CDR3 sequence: CASRGGQGLNQPQHF. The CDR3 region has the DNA TGTGCCAGCCGGGGGGGACAGGGGCTAAATCAGCCCCAGCATTTT.

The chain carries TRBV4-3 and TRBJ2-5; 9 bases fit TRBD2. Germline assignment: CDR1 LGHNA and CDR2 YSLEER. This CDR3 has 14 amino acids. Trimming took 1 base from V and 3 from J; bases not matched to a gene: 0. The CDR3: CASSQGLAEETQYF. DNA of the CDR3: TGCGCCAGCAGCCAAGGACTAGCGGAAGAGACCCAGTACTTC.

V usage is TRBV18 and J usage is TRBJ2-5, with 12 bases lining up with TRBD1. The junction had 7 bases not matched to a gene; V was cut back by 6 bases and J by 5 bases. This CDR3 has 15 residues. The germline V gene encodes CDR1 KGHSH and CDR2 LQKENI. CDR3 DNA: TGTGCCAGCTCTGGGACAGGGGGCGGCTCGGAGACCCAGTACTTC. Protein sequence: CASSGTGGGSETQYF.

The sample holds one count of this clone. The CDR3 coding sequence is TGTGCCAGTAGTATAGCCCTGGGCGGGAGCAATCAGCCCCAGCATTTT. Its translation: CASSIALGGSNQPQHF. V and J are TRBV19 and TRBJ1-5; the D is unclear. This CDR3 spans 16 amino acids. Deletions cut 1 base from V and 1 base from J, with 11 bases between. CDR1 and CDR2 from the germline V gene are LNHDA and SQIVND (reference sequence).

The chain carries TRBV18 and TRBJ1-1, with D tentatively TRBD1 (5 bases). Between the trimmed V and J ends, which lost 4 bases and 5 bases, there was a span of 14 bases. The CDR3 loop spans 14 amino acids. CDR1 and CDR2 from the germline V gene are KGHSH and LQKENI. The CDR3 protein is CASSLGGSGTEAFF. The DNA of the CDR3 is TGTGCCAGCTCACTGGGGGGTTCGGGGACTGAAGCTTTCTTT.